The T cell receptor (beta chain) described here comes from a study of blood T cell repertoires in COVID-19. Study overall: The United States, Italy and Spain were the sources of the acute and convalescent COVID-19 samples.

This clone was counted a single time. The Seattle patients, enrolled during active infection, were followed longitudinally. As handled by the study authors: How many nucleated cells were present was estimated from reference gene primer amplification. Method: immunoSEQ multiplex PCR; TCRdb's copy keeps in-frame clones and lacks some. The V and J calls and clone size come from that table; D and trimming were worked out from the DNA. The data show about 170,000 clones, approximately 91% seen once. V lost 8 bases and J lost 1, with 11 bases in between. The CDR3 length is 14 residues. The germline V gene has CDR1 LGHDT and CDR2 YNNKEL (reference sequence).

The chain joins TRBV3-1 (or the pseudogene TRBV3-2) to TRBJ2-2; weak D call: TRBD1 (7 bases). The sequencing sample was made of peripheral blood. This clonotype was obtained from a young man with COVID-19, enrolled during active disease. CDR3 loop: CASAGGLNTGELFF. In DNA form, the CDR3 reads TGTGCCAGCGCAGGGGGACTGAACACCGGGGAGCTGTTTTTT.